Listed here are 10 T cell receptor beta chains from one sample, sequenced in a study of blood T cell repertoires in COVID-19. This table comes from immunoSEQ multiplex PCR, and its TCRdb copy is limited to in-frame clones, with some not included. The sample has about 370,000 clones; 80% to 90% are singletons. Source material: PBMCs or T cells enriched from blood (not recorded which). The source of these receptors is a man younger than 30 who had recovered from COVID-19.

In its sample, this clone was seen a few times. The CDR3 here is CSVNQANTEAFF. In DNA, the CDR3 is TGCAGCGTTAACCAGGCGAACACTGAAGCTTTCTTT. The chain recombines TRBV29-1 with TRBJ1-1; no definite D call. The CDR3 runs 12 residues. Germline CDR1 and CDR2: SQVTM and ANQGSEA. V lost 5 bases to trimming and J lost 1 base, with 8 bases between them.

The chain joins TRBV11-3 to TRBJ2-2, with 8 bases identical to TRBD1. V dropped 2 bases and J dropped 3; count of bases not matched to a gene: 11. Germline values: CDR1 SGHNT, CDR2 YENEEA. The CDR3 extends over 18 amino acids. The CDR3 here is CASSLTSLDRDHTGELFF. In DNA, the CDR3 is TGTGCCAGCAGCTTAACGTCTTTGGACAGGGATCACACCGGGGAGCTGTTTTTT.

The CDR3 bases are TGTGCCAGCTCACCACAGGGGTATAATTCACCCCTCCACTTT. It translates to CASSPQGYNSPLHF. V usage is TRBV18 and J usage is TRBJ1-6; a weak D match, TRBD1 (5 bases). The CDR3 totals 14 residues. Germline values: CDR1 KGHSH, CDR2 LQKENI. Trimming shortened V by 1 base and J by 4 bases, and 5 bases separated the two germline ends.

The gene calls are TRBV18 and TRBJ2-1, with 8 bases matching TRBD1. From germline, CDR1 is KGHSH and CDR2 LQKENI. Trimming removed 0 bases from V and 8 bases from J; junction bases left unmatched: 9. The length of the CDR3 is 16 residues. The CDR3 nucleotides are TGTGCCAGCTCACCACCGGGGGCAGGGGGCTTTGATGAGCAGTTCTTC. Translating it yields CASSPPGAGGFDEQFF.

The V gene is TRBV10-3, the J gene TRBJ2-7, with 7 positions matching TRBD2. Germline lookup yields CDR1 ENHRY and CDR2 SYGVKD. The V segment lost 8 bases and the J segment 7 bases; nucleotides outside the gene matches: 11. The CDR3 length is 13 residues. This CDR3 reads CAIGSGNGREQYF. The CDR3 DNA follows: TGTGCCATCGGAAGTGGGAACGGGAGGGAGCAGTACTTC.

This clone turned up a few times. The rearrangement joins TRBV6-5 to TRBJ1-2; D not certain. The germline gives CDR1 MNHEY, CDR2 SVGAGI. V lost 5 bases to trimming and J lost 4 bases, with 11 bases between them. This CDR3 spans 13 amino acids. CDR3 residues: CASSRNRFYGYTF. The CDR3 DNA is TGTGCCAGCAGTCGTAACAGATTCTATGGCTACACCTTC.

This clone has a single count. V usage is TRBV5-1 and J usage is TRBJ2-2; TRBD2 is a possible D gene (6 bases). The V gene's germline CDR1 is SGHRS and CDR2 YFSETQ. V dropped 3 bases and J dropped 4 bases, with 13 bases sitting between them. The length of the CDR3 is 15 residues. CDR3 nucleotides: TGCGCCAGCAGCTGGGACTCCCGATCCACCGGGGAGCTGTTTTTT. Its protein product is CASSWDSRSTGELFF.

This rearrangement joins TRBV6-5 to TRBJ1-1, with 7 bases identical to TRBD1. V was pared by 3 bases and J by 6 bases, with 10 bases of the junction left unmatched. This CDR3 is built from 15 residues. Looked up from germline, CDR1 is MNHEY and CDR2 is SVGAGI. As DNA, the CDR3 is TGTGCCAGCAGTTATTTTAAGGGGGCGGTGGCTGAAGCTTTCTTT. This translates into CASSYFKGAVAEAFF.

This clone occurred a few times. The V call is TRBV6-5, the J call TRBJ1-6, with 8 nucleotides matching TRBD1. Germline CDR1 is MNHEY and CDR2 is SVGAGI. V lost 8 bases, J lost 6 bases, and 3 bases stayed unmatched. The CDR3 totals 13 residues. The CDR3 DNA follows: TGTGCCAGCCTCGACAGGGGTAATTCACCCCTCCACTTT. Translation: CASLDRGNSPLHF.

The CDR3 bases are TGTGCCAGCAGCGAGACAGGGGGCTTCTACGAGCAGTACTTC. This translates into CASSETGGFYEQYF. The V call is TRBV9, the J call TRBJ2-7; 10 positions agree with TRBD1. V trimming: 3 bases; J trimming: 3 bases; junction bases outside the gene matches: 3. The CDR3 spans 14 residues. CDR1 and CDR2 (germline): SGDLS, YYNGEE.